This T cell receptor (beta chain) was obtained from a study of T-cell reconstitution after alpha-beta-depleted transplantation in children (dated by TCRdb to the mid-2010s). Looking at the study overall: The study quantitatively tracked T-cell immune reconstitution after TCRalphabeta/CD19-depleted allogeneic hematopoietic cell transplantation in children using TCR repertoire profiling.

The library was obtained by PCR. The reads were generated on an Illumina HiSeq 2500. To normalize quantification of the TCRbeta repertoire, the TCR libraries were built with molecular barcoding that relied on unique molecular identifiers. TCRdb redid the processing of the public reads, applying fastp at Q25 and MiXCR, and retained in-frame beta chains. Entries are consolidated by CDR3 protein sequence, retaining the most common genes and DNA. Across this sample there are over 15,000 distinct CDR3 sequences, with 4.5% to 6.5% seen only once. The top ten clonotypes cover 5.5% to 7.5% of the sample. On the study overall, not on this receptor specifically: The frequencies of hyperexpanded clones fell over the following months, and after one year, T-cell counts and TCRbeta diversity were mostly attributed to newly produced T cells. In some patients, high TCRbeta diversity at day 60 was attributed to recipient T cells and intrathymic progenitors that had survived conditioning. The apparently early recovery of alphabetaT-cell counts about two months after transplant reportedly depended on only several hundred rapidly expanded clones that came from non-depleted graft cells.

According to the study, the label for this sample's treatment or condition signals: allogeneic hematopoietic cell transplantation with graft depleted of TCRalphabeta T cells and CD19 B cells. The transplant recipients were children given TCRalphabeta/CD19-depleted allogeneic hematopoietic cell grafts. The CDR3 measures 15 amino acids from cysteine to phenylalanine. Only the CDR3 region is kept as DNA, spanning 45 bases read in frame from base 1. Relative to germline, V is 4 bases shorter and J is 2 bases shorter, with 10 bases between their ends. From the germline V gene, CDR1 is SGHDT and CDR2 is YYEEEE. At least ten counts were recorded for this clonotype. The target of this receptor is not known. Per-base quality was not reported, and no clone a single base away is much larger than it.

The clonotype was recovered from a boy aged 10-17 years with acute lymphoblastic leukemia, due to receive a stem cell transplant. The specimen comprised PBMCs, sampled before TCRalphabeta/CD19-depleted stem cell transplant. The rearranged chain carries TRBV5-6 and TRBJ2-6; a weak D assignment points to TRBD2 (7 bases agree). The DNA sequence is given as TGTGCCAGCAGCCAAGGGGGGGCTGGGGCCAACGTCCTGACTTTC. Its translation reads: CASSQGGAGANVLTF.